The 19 T cell receptor beta chains below were found in one sample sequenced in a study of blood T cell repertoires in COVID-19. Libraries were prepared by immunoSEQ multiplex PCR; TCRdb keeps only in-frame clonotypes and omits some of them. The sample consists of under 150,000 clones, around nine tenths of them appearing once. Sequenced material: peripheral blood. These receptors were taken from a human donor with active COVID-19. The donor label of this sample is uncertain.

Turning to this clone: The junction and the germline gene differ at one end; a read error may be behind it. This chain joins TRBV12-3 or TRBV12-4 and TRBJ1-2, with 9 nucleotides matching TRBD1. The CDR3 has 12 amino acids. The CDR3 sequence: CASSFEGQGYSF. The DNA of the CDR3 is TGTGCCAGCAGTTTTGAGGGACAGGGTTACTCCTTC.

V usage is TRBV9 and J usage is TRBJ1-3, with 8 bases aligning to TRBD1. Germline V gene data show CDR1 as SGDLS and CDR2 as YYNGEE. The CDR3 runs 16 residues. V lost 2 bases and J lost 2; bases outside the gene matches: 6. As DNA, the CDR3 is TGTGCCAGCAGCGTGGGACAGGATACGGCTGGAAACACCATATATTTT. Amino acid sequence: CASSVGQDTAGNTIYF.

This chain connects TRBV10-3 to TRBJ1-6; TRBD1 might be the D (5 bases). The CDR3 length is 14 residues. Germline V gene lookup returns CDR1 ENHRY and CDR2 SYGVKD. V lost 6 bases, J lost 4 bases, and 10 bases lay in between. Here the CDR3 DNA reads TGTGCCATCAGGGCCGACAGTTATAATTCACCCCTCCACTTT. It translates to CAIRADSYNSPLHF.

J is TRBJ1-2 and V is TRBV11-2, with D maybe TRBD1 (5 bases). Trimming cost V 5 bases and J 4 bases, with 8 bases left between them. This CDR3 is 12 amino acids long. The germline CDR1 and CDR2 sequences are SGHAT and FQNNGV. CDR3 in amino acids: CASSDSGYGYTF. The CDR3 bases are TGTGCCAGCAGCGACAGTGGCTATGGCTACACCTTC.

The chain combines TRBV5-1 with TRBJ2-7, with a tentative D call TRBD1 (5 bases). Between the trimmed V and J ends, which lost 0 bases and 6 bases, there was a span of 7 bases. Germline V gives CDR1 SGHRS, CDR2 YFSETQ. The CDR3 runs 12 residues. CDR3 amino acids: CASSLVQGEQYF. Here the CDR3 DNA reads TGCGCCAGCAGCTTGGTTCAGGGCGAGCAGTACTTC.

The genes are TRBV10-2 and TRBJ2-1; 12 nucleotides match TRBD2. CDR1 WSHSY and CDR2 SAAADI come from the germline V gene. Trimming at V came to 2 bases and at J to 0 bases, leaving 8 bases not matched to a gene. CDR3 size: 19 residues. The CDR3 reads CASSESGLAGGSSYNEQFF. The CDR3 DNA reads as TGCGCCAGCAGTGAGAGTGGTCTAGCGGGGGGGAGCTCCTACAATGAGCAGTTCTTC.

The V gene is TRBV2, the J gene TRBJ1-5; D gene unclear. V was shortened by 4 bases and J by 0 bases, with 7 bases between the two germline ends. The CDR3 contains 14 residues. From germline, CDR1 is SNHLY and CDR2 FYNNEI. The CDR3 region is CASSASYSNQPQHF. For the CDR3, the DNA is TGTGCCAGCAGTGCCAGTTATAGCAATCAGCCCCAGCATTTT.

V and J are TRBV3-1 (or the pseudogene TRBV3-2) and TRBJ2-3; 10 nucleotides align to TRBD1. The V segment lost 2 bases and the J segment 7 bases; nucleotides outside the gene matches: 12. From germline, CDR1 is LGHDT and CDR2 YNNKEL (reference sequence). The CDR3 consists of 17 residues. CDR3 region: CASSQPIPGQGYYTQYF. The CDR3 nucleotides are TGTGCCAGCAGCCAACCAATTCCGGGACAGGGGTATTATACGCAGTATTTT.

This clone was detected once. Different DNA sequences within this sample yield the same CDR3. The chain combines TRBV15 with TRBJ2-1; 7 positions agree with TRBD2. Germline assignment: CDR1 LNHNV and CDR2 YYDKDF (reference sequence). With 0 bases clipped from V and 5 bases from J, the junction kept 4 bases outside the gene matches. The CDR3 has 15 residues. The CDR3 here is CATSRDPSGDNEQFF. The CDR3 bases are TGTGCCACCAGCAGAGATCCTAGCGGAGACAATGAGCAGTTCTTC.

This clone turned up a few times. The chain has TRBV7-8 and TRBJ1-5, with D hard to call. Germline V gene lookup returns CDR1 SGHVS and CDR2 FQNEAQ. The germline V and J ends were trimmed by 1 base and 0 bases, with 10 bases remaining between them. The CDR3 has 16 amino acids. The CDR3 bases are TGTGCCAGCAGCTTAGACGTCGTCTATAGCAATCAGCCCCAGCATTTT. It is translated as CASSLDVVYSNQPQHF.

This clone was seen a single time. CDR3 coding DNA: TGTGCCAGCAGCTTACAACAGGGGGCGGTTTCACCCCTCCACTTT. This sequence encodes CASSLQQGAVSPLHF. The chain uses TRBV5-4 and TRBJ1-6, with 9 bases matching TRBD1. V shed 2 bases, J shed 9 bases, and the junction held 6 bases outside the gene matches. Looked up from germline, CDR1 is SGHNT and CDR2 is YYREEE (reference sequence). The CDR3 runs 15 residues.

CDR3 sequence: CASSLNRVESGAQPQHF. The DNA of the CDR3 is TGTGCCAGCAGCTTAAACAGGGTTGAGTCAGGTGCTCAGCCCCAGCATTTT. V is TRBV7-9 and J is TRBJ1-5; a possible D gene is TRBD1 (6 bases). The CDR3 totals 17 residues. Germline assignment: CDR1 SEHNR and CDR2 FQNEAQ (reference sequence). Trimming stripped 2 bases from V and 6 bases from J, with 20 bases between.

The chain is built from TRBV7-2 and TRBJ1-1, with TRBD1 as a possible D gene (5 bases). Germline V gives CDR1 SGHTA, CDR2 FQGNSA. This CDR3 contains 14 residues. The V gene lost 3 bases and the J gene lost 0 bases, with 8 bases spanning the gap. CDR3 region: CASSLGQLNTEAFF. The CDR3 DNA reads TGTGCCAGCAGCTTGGGGCAGTTGAACACTGAAGCTTTCTTT. The entire variable domain, with the rest obtained from reference TRBV7-2 and TRBJ1-1, is as follows: GAGVSQSPSNKVTEKGKDVELRCDPISGHTALYWYRQSLGQGLEFLIYFQGNSAPDKSGLPSDRFSAERTGGSVSTLTIQRTQQEDSAVYLCASSLGQLNTEAFFGQGTRLTVV.

The chain links TRBV19 to TRBJ2-3; no clear D. V gave up 5 bases and J gave up 2 bases, with 5 bases separating them. The CDR3 is 12 amino acids. From germline, CDR1 is LNHDA and CDR2 SQIVND (reference sequence). The CDR3 region is CASSLNTDTQYF. CDR3 nucleotides: TGTGCCAGTAGTCTAAACACAGATACGCAGTATTTT.

The rearrangement uses TRBV6-2 or TRBV6-3 and TRBJ1-1, with a tentative D call TRBD1 (6 bases). V lost 1 base, J lost 1 base, and 16 bases lay in between. Germline CDR1 and CDR2: MNHEY and SVGEGT. The CDR3 has 17 residues. The CDR3 reads CASSYFGTTLPNTEAFF. In nucleotides, the CDR3 is TGTGCCAGCAGTTACTTCGGGACAACCCTGCCGAACACTGAAGCTTTCTTT.

The rearrangement links TRBV27 to TRBJ2-1, with D uncertain. Germline-derived CDR1 and CDR2 are MNHEY and SMNVEV (reference sequence). Trimming left V 5 bases short and J 3 bases short, with 14 bases between. This CDR3 is built from 15 residues. The DNA for the CDR3 is TGTGCCAGCAGTGCCCGCGGTACTATCTACAATGAGCAGTTCTTC. Translating gives CASSARGTIYNEQFF.

The gene calls are TRBV12-2 and TRBJ2-7; TRBD2 is taken as the D call from the table, unchecked against the DNA. TRBV12-2 is assigned pseudogene status. This CDR3 has 16 amino acids. This chain's CDR3 is CASRTRVRAGTYEQYF. CDR3 nucleotides: TGTGCAAGTCGCACACGAGTCCGAGCGGGGACCTACGAGCAGTACTTC.

For the CDR3, the DNA is TGTGCCAGCAGCTTCGTCGGCTACAATGAGCAGTTCTTC. Translating it yields CASSFVGYNEQFF. The gene calls are TRBV11-2 and TRBJ2-1; D unclear. Trimming removed 3 bases from V and 3 bases from J, with 6 bases in between. The CDR3 spans 13 residues. In germline, CDR1 is SGHAT, CDR2 FQNNGV.

The V and J genes are TRBV6-5 and TRBJ1-2; D might be TRBD1 (6 bases). CDR1 and CDR2 (germline): MNHEY, SVGAGI. This CDR3 spans 13 amino acids. Trimming stripped 5 bases from V and 8 bases from J, with 15 bases between. The CDR3 nucleotides read TGTGCCAGCAGTCGGGACAAATTGGGGGGCTACACCTTC. This translates into CASSRDKLGGYTF.